This T cell receptor (beta chain) is from a study of T cell changes during pregnancy in multiple sclerosis. Produced via immunoSEQ multiplex PCR; TCRdb's table is partial and in-frame only. The sample yields roughly 75,000 clones, about 88% seen once. The germline CDR1 and CDR2 sequences are SGHRS and YFSETQ. The CDR3 sequence is 13 residues long. Trimming removed 5 bases at V and 8 bases at J, with 14 bases between. V usage is TRBV5-1 and J usage is TRBJ2-1; D might be TRBD1 (6 bases). Specimen: peripheral blood, collected before pregnancy. This TCR was sampled from a female donor with multiple sclerosis, enrolled in a pregnancy study. For the CDR3, the DNA is TGCGCCAGCAGGATAACAGGGATCGATGAGCAGTTCTTC. It codes for CASRITGIDEQFF.